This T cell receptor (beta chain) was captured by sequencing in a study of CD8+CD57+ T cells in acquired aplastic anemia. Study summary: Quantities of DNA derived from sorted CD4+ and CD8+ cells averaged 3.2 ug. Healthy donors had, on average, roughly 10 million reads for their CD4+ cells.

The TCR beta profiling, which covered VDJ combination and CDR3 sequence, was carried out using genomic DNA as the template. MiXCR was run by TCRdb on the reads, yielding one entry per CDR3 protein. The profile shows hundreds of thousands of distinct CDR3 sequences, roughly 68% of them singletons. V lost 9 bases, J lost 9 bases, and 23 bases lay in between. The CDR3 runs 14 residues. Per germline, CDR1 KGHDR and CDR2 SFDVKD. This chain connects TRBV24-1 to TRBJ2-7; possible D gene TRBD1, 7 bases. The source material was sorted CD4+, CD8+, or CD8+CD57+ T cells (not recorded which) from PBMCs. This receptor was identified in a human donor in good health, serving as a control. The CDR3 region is CATSPRTGGAGQYF. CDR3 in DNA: TGTGCCACCTCCCCTCGGACAGGAGGGGCCGGGCAGTACTTC.